The TCR beta chain described here comes from a study of T cells in Graves' hyperthyroidism and ophthalmopathy. Whole-study results and caveats: Before onset, by a median of approximately 5.9 months, the model predicted ophthalmopathy.

RNA transcripts served as the template for amplifying TCR beta CDR3 regions. First-round RT-PCR of the TCR CDR3 relied on the HTBI primer set. TCRdb fed the multiplex PCR reads into MiXCR, producing one record per CDR3 protein. The data show under 700,000 distinct CDR3 sequences, with approximately 15% seen just once and about 20% held by the top ten. CDR1 is WSHSY and CDR2 is SAAADI in the germline V gene. Trimming left V 0 bases short and J 6 bases short, with 9 bases between. This CDR3 has 13 amino acids. This clonotype came up a few times. Its matching antigen is unknown. Orbital computed tomography and thyroid ultrasound, together with serum TRAb and thyroxine and clinical symptoms, were used for diagnoses.

This TCR came from a woman between 18 and 30 years old with Graves' hyperthyroidism. What was sequenced was blood. V and J are TRBV10-2 and TRBJ2-7; D remains unclear. As DNA, the CDR3 is TGCGCCAGCAGTGAGTCGAAACGGGTCGAGCAGTACTTC. It codes for CASSESKRVEQYF.